The 26 T cell receptor beta chains presented below share a single source sample, sequenced in a study of blood T cell repertoires in COVID-19 (dated by TCRdb to between 2020 and 2021). Libraries were prepared through the immunoSEQ multiplex PCR assay. Here the immuneACCESS table is served through TCRdb, limited to in-frame sequences with V and J called. Missing clones are a known gap in these copies; in checked studies unresolved V genes cover under half, and the rest lacks a known reason. In this sample the table shows about 210,000 clones, about four fifths of which occur a single time. The top ten clonotypes cover around 2.3% of the sample. Sequencing was done on a sample of peripheral blood. These receptors originate from a woman aged 40 to 50 with active or convalescent COVID-19.

The chain joins TRBV6-2 or TRBV6-3 to TRBJ2-1; 7 positions match TRBD2. Germline-derived CDR1 and CDR2 are MNHEY and SVGEGT. J gave up 0 bases and V 1 base, and 3 bases lay outside the gene matches. The CDR3 has 16 amino acids. CDR3 in amino acids: CASSYWGGSSYNEQFF. The CDR3 DNA is TGTGCCAGCAGTTACTGGGGGGGGAGCTCCTACAATGAGCAGTTCTTC.

The chain employs TRBV7-2 and TRBJ1-5; 11 positions match TRBD1. CDR1 is SGHTA, CDR2 FQGNSA, per germline. Unmatched junction bases numbered 5, after V lost 4 bases and J lost 6 bases. The CDR3 totals 15 residues. This chain's CDR3 is CASSSSGTGGQPQHF. In nucleotides, the CDR3 is TGTGCCAGCAGCTCGTCCGGGACAGGGGGTCAGCCCCAGCATTTT.

This clone was seen just once. The chain links TRBV12-3 or TRBV12-4 to TRBJ1-1, with 7 bases fitting TRBD1. V dropped 5 bases and J dropped 5; count of bases not matched to a gene: 5. The CDR3 loop spans 13 amino acids. CDR3 residues: CASSVGQMTEAFF. The DNA of the CDR3 is TGTGCCAGCAGTGTGGGACAGATGACTGAAGCTTTCTTT.

The genes are TRBV27 and TRBJ1-3; possibly TRBD1 for D (6 bases). The CDR3 loop spans 15 amino acids. In germline, CDR1 is MNHEY, CDR2 SMNVEV (reference sequence). V lost 7 bases and J lost 0, with 13 bases in between. CDR3 amino acids: CASKSGVSSGNTIYF. The CDR3 nucleotides read TGTGCCAGCAAATCAGGGGTGAGCTCTGGAAACACCATATATTTT.

This sequence joins TRBV2 and TRBJ1-2, with 8 bases matching TRBD1. Germline trimming cut 4 bases from V and 5 bases from J; bases unmatched to any gene: 9. The CDR3 consists of 15 residues. CDR1 SNHLY and CDR2 FYNNEI come from the germline V gene. CDR3 sequence reads: CASSGSRGQGYGYTF. In DNA form, the CDR3 reads TGTGCCAGCAGTGGAAGCAGGGGGCAGGGTTATGGCTACACCTTC.

This clone was observed a handful of times. This chain connects TRBV19 to TRBJ2-1, with 11 bases that match TRBD1. The V gene end was trimmed by 6 bases and the J gene end by 4 bases; junction bases not matched to a gene: 5. This CDR3 spans 15 amino acids. The germline V gene has CDR1 LNHDA and CDR2 SQIVND (reference sequence). The CDR3 spells CASRNGQGAYNEQFF. The CDR3, as DNA: TGTGCCAGTAGGAACGGACAGGGGGCATACAATGAGCAGTTCTTC.

The chain links TRBV28 to TRBJ1-2; D gene unclear. From germline, CDR1 is MDHEN and CDR2 SYDVKM. The CDR3 runs to 14 residues. V shed 3 bases and J shed 4 bases, with 12 bases lying between them. The CDR3 loop is CASSFLQSPYGYTF. CDR3 nucleotides: TGTGCCAGCAGTTTTCTACAGTCCCCCTATGGCTACACCTTC.

This clone has just one count. V gene TRBV11-2 combines with J gene TRBJ2-7; 7 bases fit TRBD2. With 5 bases clipped from V and 1 base from J, the junction kept 8 bases outside the gene matches. The CDR3 is 15 amino acids. Germline V CDR1 and CDR2: SGHAT, FQNNGV. CDR3 coding DNA: TGTGCCAGCAGCCCACGGGACTACACGTCCTACGAGCAGTACTTC. Translating it yields CASSPRDYTSYEQYF.

This clone appeared a few times. V and J are TRBV18 and TRBJ2-1; 9 positions agree with TRBD1. Trimming cost V 0 bases and J 9 bases; bases outside gene matches: 9. The CDR3 length is 16 residues. Per the germline V gene, CDR1 is KGHSH and CDR2 is LQKENI. CDR3 sequence (DNA): TGTGCCAGCTCACCACCGAGTTCCAGGGGACAGGGTGAGCAGTTCTTC. Protein: CASSPPSSRGQGEQFF.

This rearrangement joins TRBV27 to TRBJ2-7; D ambiguous. The CDR3 runs to 15 residues. Germline values: CDR1 MNHEY, CDR2 SMNVEV (reference sequence). Trimming shortened V by 5 bases and J by 6 bases, and 20 bases separated the two germline ends. In DNA, the CDR3 is TGTGCCAGCAGTGCCTCAGCCCCACGGCGGCTCGAGCAGTACTTC. As protein: CASSASAPRRLEQYF.

The rearrangement uses TRBV12-3 or TRBV12-4 and TRBJ2-7, with D perhaps matching TRBD2 (5 bases). This CDR3 region has 13 residues. V lost 3 bases to trimming and J lost 5 bases, with 11 bases between them. The CDR3 bases are TGTGCCAGCAGTTTGCCGGGGTTCCACGAGCAGTACTTC. Its protein is CASSLPGFHEQYF.

The chain is built from TRBV6-2 or TRBV6-3 and TRBJ1-6; D remains ambiguous. V was trimmed by 5 bases and J by 6 bases, leaving 14 bases between them. The CDR3 spans 15 residues. Germline loops: CDR1 MNHEY, CDR2 SVGEGT. Written as DNA, the CDR3 is TGTGCCAGCAGTCTAGGAGGCCTCTTTAATTCACCCCTCCACTTT. Its protein product is CASSLGGLFNSPLHF.

J is TRBJ1-4 and V is TRBV7-6; D gene unclear. The CDR3 runs to 11 residues. Germline V gene sequence: CDR1 SGHVS, CDR2 FNYEAQ. CDR3 in amino acids: CGGQDNEKLFF. CDR3 DNA: TGTGGAGGGCAGGATAATGAAAAACTGTTTTTT.

The chain uses TRBV2 and TRBJ1-1; D is uncertain. In germline, CDR1 is SNHLY, CDR2 FYNNEI. The CDR3 extends over 14 amino acids. Deletions cut 6 bases from V and 1 base from J, with 12 bases between. The CDR3 protein is CASRFRAGNTEAFF. The CDR3 DNA sequence: TGTGCCAGCAGGTTCCGCGCGGGGAACACTGAAGCTTTCTTT.

In this sample, this clone turned up once. V is TRBV7-6 and J is TRBJ2-3; 14 bases line up with TRBD2. There are 20 residues in the CDR3. Germline V gives CDR1 SGHVS, CDR2 FNYEAQ. V lost 4 bases and J lost 4; bases outside the gene matches: 16. CDR3 sequence reads: CASSSPNPGLAGEYSDTQYF. The CDR3 DNA reads as TGTGCCAGCAGCTCCCCCAACCCGGGACTAGCGGGGGAGTATTCAGATACGCAGTATTTT.

This clone was detected once. V gene TRBV5-4 combines with J gene TRBJ2-1; 11 nucleotides line up with TRBD1. V dropped 3 bases and J dropped 5; count of bases not matched to a gene: 4. The germline gives CDR1 SGHNT, CDR2 YYREEE (reference sequence). This CDR3 spans 15 amino acids. The CDR3 sequence: CASSSPGQGDNEQFF. The CDR3 bases are TGTGCCAGCAGCTCCCCGGGACAGGGGGACAATGAGCAGTTCTTC.

This sequence joins TRBV7-6 and TRBJ2-1; D remains ambiguous. The ends were cut back, 2 bases at V and 7 bases at J, with 3 bases in the middle. The CDR3 has 11 amino acids. Germline assignment: CDR1 SGHVS and CDR2 FNYEAQ. The CDR3 spells CASSLLNEQFF. CDR3 sequence (DNA): TGTGCCAGCAGCTTACTAAATGAGCAGTTCTTC.

The chain combines TRBV27 with TRBJ1-2; the match to TRBD1 covers 7 bases. Germline loops: CDR1 MNHEY, CDR2 SMNVEV (reference sequence). V gave up 8 bases and J gave up 5 bases; unmatched junction bases: 11. CDR3 length: 14 amino acids. The CDR3 sequence: CASGRETGQYGYTF. CDR3 nucleotide sequence: TGTGCCAGCGGGCGTGAGACAGGGCAATATGGCTACACCTTC.

J is TRBJ2-5 and V is TRBV5-1; 7 bases align to TRBD2. The CDR3 spans 15 residues. CDR1 is SGHRS and CDR2 is YFSETQ in the germline V gene. V lost 4 bases to trimming and J lost 4 bases; unmatched junction nucleotides: 10. CDR3 nucleotide sequence: TGCGCCAGCAGCCCGGAGGGACTACCGCCAGAGACCCAGTACTTC. Translated, it gives CASSPEGLPPETQYF.

The chain joins TRBV11-3 to TRBJ2-5; tentative D call: TRBD1 (5 bases). V lost 1 base to trimming and J lost 5 bases, with 11 bases between them. The germline CDR1 and CDR2 sequences are SGHNT and YENEEA. This CDR3 is 14 amino acids long. CDR3 sequence reads: CASSLGAGSETQYF. CDR3 DNA: TGTGCCAGCAGCTTAGGGGCAGGGTCTGAGACCCAGTACTTC.

This clone showed up just a few times. The chain has TRBV7-9 and TRBJ1-1; no clear D gene. The germline V gene has CDR1 SEHNR and CDR2 FQNEAQ (reference sequence). V dropped 6 bases and J dropped 4 bases, with 15 bases sitting between them. The CDR3 runs to 14 residues. The chain's CDR3 is CASSLRDIGTEAFF. For the CDR3, the DNA is TGTGCCAGCAGTCTCCGAGACATTGGCACTGAAGCTTTCTTT.

This clone was observed a few times. The genes are TRBV5-6 and TRBJ1-3; 7 bases match TRBD1. V dropped 3 bases and J dropped 3; count of bases not matched to a gene: 9. This CDR3 is 16 amino acids long. Germline loops: CDR1 SGHDT, CDR2 YYEEEE. The CDR3 nucleotides are TGTGCCAGCAGCTCTTATATCGCAGGGGGTGGAAACACCATATATTTT. Residues: CASSSYIAGGGNTIYF.

The genes are TRBV4-1 and TRBJ2-2, with TRBD2 as a possible D gene (7 bases). Germline V gene lookup returns CDR1 MGHRA and CDR2 YSYEKL. Trimming removed 4 bases from V and 7 bases from J, with 13 bases in between. This CDR3 is built from 14 residues. Here the CDR3 reads CASSPLGGGGELFF. The CDR3 DNA follows: TGCGCCAGCAGCCCCTTAGGGGGGGGCGGGGAGCTGTTTTTT.

The chain links TRBV5-5 to TRBJ2-7; 10 nucleotides align to TRBD1. Germline V gene sequence: CDR1 SGHKS, CDR2 YYEKEE (reference sequence). Trimming removed 1 base from V and 3 bases from J; junction bases left unmatched: 4. This CDR3 spans 15 amino acids. For the CDR3, the DNA is TGTGCCAGCAGCTTGTCTGGGACAGGGGTCTACGAGCAGTACTTC. This gives the protein CASSLSGTGVYEQYF.

This clone was seen only once. The J gene is TRBJ2-1, the V gene TRBV6-5, with 11 bases aligning to TRBD1. Per the germline V gene, CDR1 is MNHEY and CDR2 is SVGAGI. The CDR3 contains 16 residues. With V trimmed by 4 bases and J by 8 bases, 10 bases remained unmatched. This CDR3 reads CASSSWDRGGFDEQFF. CDR3 DNA: TGTGCCAGCAGTTCCTGGGACAGGGGGGGTTTCGATGAGCAGTTCTTC.

The chain's CDR3 is CATSSDSRQYGYTF. In nucleotides, the CDR3 is TGTGCCACCAGTTCCGACAGTAGACAGTATGGCTACACCTTC. This chain links TRBV24-1 with TRBJ1-2; perhaps TRBD1 as D (5 bases). The V end lost 6 bases, the J end lost 5 bases, and 15 bases lay between the germline ends. Germline CDR1 reads KGHDR; CDR2 reads SFDVKD. The CDR3 totals 14 residues.